A selection of T cell receptor beta chains follows, all from one sample in a study of T cell responses to AZD1222 COVID-19 vaccine. Using immunoSEQ multiplex PCR, the repertoire was profiled, and TCRdb retains in-frame clones only, with some absent. The table records 100,000 or so clones, 92% of them present only once. The specimen comprised peripheral blood, sampled on day 0 of AZD1222 vaccination. These receptors all come from an adult in good health. CDR3s include the opening cysteine and the closing phenylalanine or tryptophan. A D gene is named only where the DNA matches it firmly. The size of a clone is reported for some rows only, either as once, few or many, or as a class for expanded clones.

TRBV5-1	-	TRBJ2-5	TRBD1	TGCGCCAGCAGCCGGACAGGGGCAGAGACCCAGTACTTC	CASSRTGAETQYF
TRBV5-1	-	TRBJ1-3	-	TGCGCCAGCAGCTTGGCGACAGGCAACTCTGGAAACACCATATATTTT	CASSLATGNSGNTIYF
TRBV7-8	-	TRBJ1-2	TRBD1	TGTGCCAGCAGCTTTTGGACAGGGGGGACTAACTATGGCTACACCTTC	CASSFWTGGTNYGYTF
TRBV6-5	-	TRBJ1-3	-	TGTGCCAGCACCCGGGACCGTCGGTCTGGAAACACCATATATTTT	CASTRDRRSGNTIYF
TRBV5-6	-	TRBJ1-1	-	TGTGCCAGCAGCCCATCCGAGACACGGATGTTGGCCGCTGAAGCTTTCTTT	CASSPSETRMLAAEAFF
TRBV6-2/TRBV6-3	-	TRBJ1-2	-	TGTGCCAGCAGTTCTAACGGAAACTATGGCTACACCTTC	CASSSNGNYGYTF
TRBV18	-	TRBJ1-2	-	TGTGCCAGCTCACCAACAGCGGACTATGGCTACACCTTC	CASSPTADYGYTF
TRBV4-3	-	TRBJ1-4	TRBD1	TGCGCCAGCAGGCATTCCCGGACAGGGGCTAATGAAAAACTGTTTTTT	CASRHSRTGANEKLFF
TRBV7-9	-	TRBJ2-2	-	TGTGCCAGCACCCCCACGGCTGACTCGAGGACCGGGGAGCTGTTTTTT	CASTPTADSRTGELFF
TRBV4-3	-	TRBJ1-1	-	TGCGCCAGCAGCAGTAAACGCCGGACATCGAACACTGAAGCTTTCTTT	CASSSKRRTSNTEAFF
TRBV7-9	-	TRBJ2-5	TRBD1	TGTGCCAGCAACATGGGACAGGGGGCGGGAGAGACCCAGTACTTC	CASNMGQGAGETQYF
TRBV7-2	-	TRBJ2-1	TRBD1	TGTGCCAGCAGCCCGGACAGGGACATCTACAATGAGCAGTTCTTC	CASSPDRDIYNEQFF
TRBV5-6	-	TRBJ2-7	-	TGTGCCAGCAGCTTGGTTGCCAGGATGTCCTACGAGCAGTACTTC	CASSLVARMSYEQYF
TRBV6-5	-	TRBJ2-7	TRBD2	TGTGCCAGCAGTCCCCGGGCGGGAGGGCCCTACGAGCAGTACTTC	CASSPRAGGPYEQYF
TRBV3-1/TRBV3-2	-	TRBJ1-1	-	TGTGCCAGCAGCCACGAAGTTCGGACTGAAGCTTTCTTT	CASSHEVRTEAFF
TRBV28	-	TRBJ2-7	-	TGTGCCAGCAGTTCTATGGGGGGATTTATCTACGAGCAGTACTTC	CASSSMGGFIYEQYF
TRBV19	-	TRBJ1-1	TRBD1	TGTGCCAGTAGTACCCTGGACAGGATCAACACTGAAGCTTTCTTT	CASSTLDRINTEAFF
TRBV3-1/TRBV3-2	-	TRBJ2-2	-	TGTGCCAGCAGCCAAGAGCCAGGGCATGGGGCCGGGGAGCTGTTTTTT	CASSQEPGHGAGELFF
TRBV19	-	TRBJ1-6	-	TGTGCCAGTAGTACAGGGCAGAATCGATCACCCCTCCACTTT	CASSTGQNRSPLHF
TRBV18	few	TRBJ2-1	-	TGTGCCAGCTCACCTAGGACAAAGTACAATGAGCAGTTCTTC	CASSPRTKYNEQFF
TRBV5-6	-	TRBJ2-1	-	TGTGCCAGCAGTCTCCAACCCAATGAGCAGTTCTTC	CASSLQPNEQFF
TRBV18	once	TRBJ1-4	-	TGTGCCAGCTCACCAGGGGCCAATGAAAAACTGTTTTTT	CASSPGANEKLFF
TRBV7-8	-	TRBJ1-5	TRBD1	TGTGCCAGCAGCACCGACAGGGTGCAGCCCCAGCATTTT	CASSTDRVQPQHF
TRBV28	-	TRBJ1-5	-	TGTGCCAGCAGAGCCCAAGGGGTTGACAATCAGCCCCAGCATTTT	CASRAQGVDNQPQHF
TRBV19	-	TRBJ1-6	TRBD1	TGTGCCAGTAGTACGGACAGGGCCGAGAATTCACCCCTCCACTTT	CASSTDRAENSPLHF
TRBV4-2	-	TRBJ2-3	-	TGTGCCAGCAGCCCATACGAAGGGAGCACAGATACGCAGTATTTT	CASSPYEGSTDTQYF
TRBV2	-	TRBJ2-6	-	TGTGCCAGCACAATTCAGGGCGCTGGGGCCAACGTCCTGACTTTC	CASTIQGAGANVLTF
TRBV5-1	-	TRBJ1-4	-	TGCGCCAGCAATCTCGAGGGGGGCTCTAATGAAAAACTGTTTTTT	CASNLEGGSNEKLFF
TRBV15	-	TRBJ1-2	-	TGTGCCACCAGCACCCTCGGGGGGCCCTATGGCTACACCTTC	CATSTLGGPYGYTF
TRBV4-3	-	TRBJ2-3	TRBD2	TGCGCCAGCAGCCAAGATCTTAGCGGGGGGCCACGGGATACGCAGTATTTT	CASSQDLSGGPRDTQYF
TRBV7-2	-	TRBJ2-1	TRBD2	TGTGCCAGCAGCTTTAGCGGGAGTATAAATGAGCAGTTCTTC	CASSFSGSINEQFF
TRBV30	-	TRBJ1-2	TRBD1	TGTGCCGGTAAGGACAGGGAGCGCTACACCTTC	CAGKDRERYTF
TRBV5-6	-	TRBJ1-5	-	TGTGCCAGCAGCTTGGCCAGCACCGCCAATCAGCCCCAGCATTTT	CASSLASTANQPQHF
TRBV4-3	once	TRBJ1-5	-	TGCGCCAGCAGCCAAGACCTGGACAGCCCAGTGGGGCCCCAGCATTTT	CASSQDLDSPVGPQHF
TRBV19	once	TRBJ2-3	TRBD2	TGTGCCAGTAGTATAGCTAGCGGGGCGATTTCAGATACGCAGTATTTT	CASSIASGAISDTQYF
TRBV19	once	TRBJ1-1	-	TGTGCCAGTAGTATAGGTCAGAAGAACACTGAAGCTTTCTTT	CASSIGQKNTEAFF
TRBV10-1	-	TRBJ2-5	TRBD2	TGCGCCAGCAAGGGGACGGGAGGTGGGGAGACCCAGTACTTC	CASKGTGGGETQYF
TRBV5-4	-	TRBJ1-1	-	TGTGCCAGCAGCCCAATAACTAGCGGACAGTTGAACACTGAAGCTTTCTTT	CASSPITSGQLNTEAFF
TRBV12-3/TRBV12-4	-	TRBJ2-5	-	TGTGCCAGCAGTTTAGCGGCGGAGACCCAGTACTTC	CASSLAAETQYF
TRBV7-9	-	TRBJ1-4	-	TGTGCCAGCAGCTTCTCTGCAGGAGCCGCAACTAATGAAAAACTGTTTTTT	CASSFSAGAATNEKLFF
TRBV19	-	TRBJ2-1	-	TGTGCCAGTAGTATGGTGGGTACTTACTACAATGAGCAGTTCTTC	CASSMVGTYYNEQFF
TRBV5-1	-	TRBJ2-7	TRBD1	TGCGCCAGCAAAAGGGACAGGGGTATGCTCGAGCAGTACTTC	CASKRDRGMLEQYF
TRBV9	once	TRBJ2-1	-	TGTGCCAGCAGCGTAGCCCCCTCAGCCGCGGATGAGCAGTTCTTC	CASSVAPSAADEQFF
TRBV2	-	TRBJ2-3	TRBD2	TGTGCCAGCAGGCTATCGGGGGGGGTCACAGATACGCAGTATTTT	CASRLSGGVTDTQYF
TRBV6-2/TRBV6-3	-	TRBJ1-4	-	TGTGCCAGCAGTTATGGGGGCGCAACTAATGAAAAACTGTTTTTT	CASSYGGATNEKLFF
TRBV5-4	-	TRBJ2-5	-	TGTGCCAGCAGCTTAGAAGAGACCCAGTACTTC	CASSLEETQYF
TRBV28	-	TRBJ2-7	-	TGTGCCAGCAGTTTATTGGGCTCCGCCTACGAGCAGTACTTC	CASSLLGSAYEQYF
TRBV5-6	-	TRBJ2-3	-	TGTGCCAGCAGCTTACAAGCGGGTTATAGCACAGATACGCAGTATTTT	CASSLQAGYSTDTQYF
TRBV7-3	-	TRBJ2-3	TRBD2	TGTGCCAGCAGCTTCGGACTAGCAACGACAGATACGCAGTATTTT	CASSFGLATTDTQYF
TRBV18	few	TRBJ2-7	TRBD1	TGTGCCAGCTCACCAGAAGGGACAGTCTACGAGCAGTACTTC	CASSPEGTVYEQYF
TRBV7-9	-	TRBJ1-5	-	TGTGCCAGCAGCTTTGATGGTCCTAGGGGAAATCAGCCCCAGCATTTT	CASSFDGPRGNQPQHF
TRBV19	-	TRBJ2-5	TRBD1	TGTGCCAGTAGTATTGGGCCCCACCGGGACAGGGAGGGCGAGGAGACCCAGTACTTC	CASSIGPHRDREGEETQYF